There are many counts of the clone carrying this TCR beta chain. CDR3 length equals 14 residues. Germline values: CDR1 LNHDA, CDR2 SQIVND (reference sequence). V lost 5 bases to trimming and J lost 1 base, with 10 bases between them. These data belong to a study of early T cells in non-severe SARS-CoV-2 infection. TCRdb re-derived calls from the 5' RACE reads in MiXCR, one entry per CDR3 protein. The sample shows 55,000 or so distinct CDR3 sequences, approximately 6.7% of them seen only once. Sequencing was performed on whole blood. The sequence was obtained from an adult who was a healthcare worker with PCR-confirmed SARS-CoV-2 infection or an uninfected control (not recorded which). V is TRBV19 and J is TRBJ2-3; tentatively, D is TRBD2 (6 bases). The CDR3 loop is CASSGASGTDTQYF. The CDR3 nucleotides are TGTGCCAGTAGTGGGGCTAGCGGCACAGATACGCAGTATTTT. Looking up the rest from reference TRBV19 and TRBJ2-3 gives the full variable domain: DGGITQSPKYLFRKEGQNVTLSCEQNLNHDAMYWYRQDPGQGLRLIYYSQIVNDFQKGDIAEGYSVSREKKESFPLTVTSAQKNPTAFYLCASSGASGTDTQYFGPGTRLTVL.